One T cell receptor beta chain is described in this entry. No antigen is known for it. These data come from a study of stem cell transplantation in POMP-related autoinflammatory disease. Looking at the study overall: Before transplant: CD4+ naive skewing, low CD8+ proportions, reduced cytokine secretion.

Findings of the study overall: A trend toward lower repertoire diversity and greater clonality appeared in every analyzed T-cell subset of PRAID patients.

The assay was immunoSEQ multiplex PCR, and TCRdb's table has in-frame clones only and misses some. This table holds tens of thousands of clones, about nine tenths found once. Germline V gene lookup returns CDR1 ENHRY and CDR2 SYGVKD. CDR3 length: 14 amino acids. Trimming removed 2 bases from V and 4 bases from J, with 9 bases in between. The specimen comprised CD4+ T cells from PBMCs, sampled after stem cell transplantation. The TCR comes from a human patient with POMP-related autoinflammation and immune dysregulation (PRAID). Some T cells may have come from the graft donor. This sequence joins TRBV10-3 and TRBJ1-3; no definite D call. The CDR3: CAISEQPGGNTIYF. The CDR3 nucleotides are TGTGCCATCAGTGAGCAACCAGGCGGAAACACCATATATTTT.